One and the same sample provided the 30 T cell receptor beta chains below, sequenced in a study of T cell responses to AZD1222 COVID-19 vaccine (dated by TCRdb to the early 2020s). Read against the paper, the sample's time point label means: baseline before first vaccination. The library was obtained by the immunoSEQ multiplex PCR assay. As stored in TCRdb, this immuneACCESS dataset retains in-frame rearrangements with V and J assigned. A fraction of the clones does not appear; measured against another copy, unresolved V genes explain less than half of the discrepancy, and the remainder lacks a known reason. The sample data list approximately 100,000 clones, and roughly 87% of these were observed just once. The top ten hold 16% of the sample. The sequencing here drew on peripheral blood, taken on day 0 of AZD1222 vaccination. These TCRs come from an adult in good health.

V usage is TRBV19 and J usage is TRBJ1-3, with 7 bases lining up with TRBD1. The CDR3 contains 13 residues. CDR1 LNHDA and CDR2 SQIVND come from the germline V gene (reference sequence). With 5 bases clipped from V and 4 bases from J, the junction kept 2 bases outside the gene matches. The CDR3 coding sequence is TGTGCCAGTAGTCGACAGGGAGGAAACACCATATATTTT. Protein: CASSRQGGNTIYF.

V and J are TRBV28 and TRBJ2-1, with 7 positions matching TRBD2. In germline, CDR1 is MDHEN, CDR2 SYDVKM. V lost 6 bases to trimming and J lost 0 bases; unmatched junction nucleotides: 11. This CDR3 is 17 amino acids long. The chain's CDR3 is CASRSPLWTSSYNEQFF. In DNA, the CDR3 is TGTGCCAGCAGATCCCCCCTGTGGACTAGCTCCTACAATGAGCAGTTCTTC.

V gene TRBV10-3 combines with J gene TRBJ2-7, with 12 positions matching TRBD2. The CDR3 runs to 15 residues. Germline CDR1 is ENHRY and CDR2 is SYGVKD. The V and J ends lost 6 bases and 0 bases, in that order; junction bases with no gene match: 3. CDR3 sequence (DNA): TGTGCCATCAGCTCGACTAGCGGGAGCTCCTACGAGCAGTACTTC. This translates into CAISSTSGSSYEQYF.

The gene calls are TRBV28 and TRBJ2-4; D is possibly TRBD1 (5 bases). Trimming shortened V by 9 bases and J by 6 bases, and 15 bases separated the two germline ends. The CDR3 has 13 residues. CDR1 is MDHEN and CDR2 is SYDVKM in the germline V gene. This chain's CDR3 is CASSTVPINIQYF. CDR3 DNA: TGTGCCAGTTCGACAGTACCCATAAACATTCAGTACTTC.

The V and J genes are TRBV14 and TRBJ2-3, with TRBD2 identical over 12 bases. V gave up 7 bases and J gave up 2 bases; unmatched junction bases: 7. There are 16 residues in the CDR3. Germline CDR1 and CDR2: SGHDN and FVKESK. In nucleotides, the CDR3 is TGTGCCAGCATGCTGACTAGCGGGAGTTACACAGATACGCAGTATTTT. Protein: CASMLTSGSYTDTQYF.

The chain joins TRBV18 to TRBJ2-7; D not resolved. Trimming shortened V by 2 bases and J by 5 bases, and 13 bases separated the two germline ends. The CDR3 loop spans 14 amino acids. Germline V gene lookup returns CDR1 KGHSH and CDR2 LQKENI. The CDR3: CASSPEDGSHEQYF. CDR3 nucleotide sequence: TGTGCCAGCTCACCAGAGGACGGATCCCACGAGCAGTACTTC.

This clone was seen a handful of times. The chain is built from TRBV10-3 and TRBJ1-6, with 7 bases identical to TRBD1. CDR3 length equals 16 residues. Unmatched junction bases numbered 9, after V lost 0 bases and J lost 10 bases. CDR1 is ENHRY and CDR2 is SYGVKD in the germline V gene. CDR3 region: CAISESMQGERSPLHF. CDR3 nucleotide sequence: TGTGCCATCAGTGAGTCGATGCAGGGGGAGCGATCACCCCTCCACTTT.

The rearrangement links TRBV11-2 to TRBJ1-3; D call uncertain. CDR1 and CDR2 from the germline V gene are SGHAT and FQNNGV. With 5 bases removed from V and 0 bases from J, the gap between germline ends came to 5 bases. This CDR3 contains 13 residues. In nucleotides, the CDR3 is TGTGCCAGCAGCCTACCCTCTGGAAACACCATATATTTT. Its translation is CASSLPSGNTIYF. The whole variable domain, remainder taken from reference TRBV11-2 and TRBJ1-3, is EAGVAQSPRYKIIEKRQSVAFWCNPISGHATLYWYQQILGQGPKLLIQFQNNGVVDDSQLPKDRFSAERLKGVDSTLKIQPAKLEDSAVYLCASSLPSGNTIYFGEGSWLTVV.

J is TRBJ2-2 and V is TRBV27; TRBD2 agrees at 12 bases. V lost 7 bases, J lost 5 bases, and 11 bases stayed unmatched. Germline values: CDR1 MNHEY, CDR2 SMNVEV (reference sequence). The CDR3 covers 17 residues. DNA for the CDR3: TGTGCCAGCATCAGCCAACCGGGACTAGCGGGTACCGGGGAGCTGTTTTTT. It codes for CASISQPGLAGTGELFF.

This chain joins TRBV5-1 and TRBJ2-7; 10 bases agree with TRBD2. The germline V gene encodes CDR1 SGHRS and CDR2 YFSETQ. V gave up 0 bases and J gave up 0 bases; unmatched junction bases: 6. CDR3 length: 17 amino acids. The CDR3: CASSLVASGRGSYEQYF. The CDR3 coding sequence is TGCGCCAGCAGCTTGGTAGCTAGCGGGAGAGGCTCCTACGAGCAGTACTTC.

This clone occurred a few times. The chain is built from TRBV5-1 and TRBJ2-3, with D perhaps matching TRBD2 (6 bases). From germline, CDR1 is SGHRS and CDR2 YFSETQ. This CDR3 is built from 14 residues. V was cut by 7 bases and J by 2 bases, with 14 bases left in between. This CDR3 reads CASGALAYTDTQYF. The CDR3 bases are TGCGCCAGCGGGGCTCTAGCGTACACAGATACGCAGTATTTT.

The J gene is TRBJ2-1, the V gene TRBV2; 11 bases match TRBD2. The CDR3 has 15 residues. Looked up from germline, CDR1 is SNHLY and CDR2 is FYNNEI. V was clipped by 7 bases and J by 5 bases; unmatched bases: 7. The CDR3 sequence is CASKTSGSMNNEQFF. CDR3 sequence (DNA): TGTGCCAGCAAAACTAGCGGGAGTATGAACAATGAGCAGTTCTTC.

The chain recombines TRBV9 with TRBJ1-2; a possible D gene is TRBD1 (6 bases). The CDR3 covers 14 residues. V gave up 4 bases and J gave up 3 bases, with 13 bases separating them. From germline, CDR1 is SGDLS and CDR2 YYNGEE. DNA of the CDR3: TGTGCCAGCAGCCAAACCGACAGGTACTATGGCTACACCTTC. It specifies CASSQTDRYYGYTF.

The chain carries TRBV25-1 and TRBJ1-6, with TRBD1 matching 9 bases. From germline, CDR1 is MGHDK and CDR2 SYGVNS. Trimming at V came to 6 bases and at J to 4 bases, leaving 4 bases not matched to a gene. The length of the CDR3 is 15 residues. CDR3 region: CASRTGGGYNSPLHF. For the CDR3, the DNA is TGTGCCAGCAGGACAGGGGGAGGGTATAATTCACCCCTCCACTTT. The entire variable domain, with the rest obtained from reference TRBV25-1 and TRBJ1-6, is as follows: EADIYQTPRYLVIGTGKKITLECSQTMGHDKMYWYQQDPGMELHLIHYSYGVNSTEKGDLSSESTVSRIRTEHFPLTLESARPSHTSQYLCASRTGGGYNSPLHFGNGTRLTVT.

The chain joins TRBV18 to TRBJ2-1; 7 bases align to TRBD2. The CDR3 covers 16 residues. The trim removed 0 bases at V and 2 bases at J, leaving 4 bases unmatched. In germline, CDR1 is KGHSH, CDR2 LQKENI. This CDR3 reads CASSPPMGGTYNEQFF. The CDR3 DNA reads TGTGCCAGCTCACCACCGATGGGGGGGACCTACAATGAGCAGTTCTTC. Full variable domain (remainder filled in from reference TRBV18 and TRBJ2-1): NAGVMQNPRHLVRRRGQEARLRCSPMKGHSHVYWYRQLPEEGLKFMVYLQKENIIDESGMPKERFSAEFPKEGPSILRIQQVVRGDSAAYFCASSPPMGGTYNEQFFGPGTRLTVL.

CDR3 sequence (DNA): TGTGCCAGCAGTGAATTCAGGGCCCCCCACGAGCAGTACTTC. Protein sequence: CASSEFRAPHEQYF. The chain combines TRBV6-1 with TRBJ2-7, with D maybe TRBD1 (5 bases). CDR1 is MNHNS, CDR2 SASEGT, per germline. The CDR3 contains 14 residues. V shed 2 bases and J shed 5 bases, with 13 bases lying between them.

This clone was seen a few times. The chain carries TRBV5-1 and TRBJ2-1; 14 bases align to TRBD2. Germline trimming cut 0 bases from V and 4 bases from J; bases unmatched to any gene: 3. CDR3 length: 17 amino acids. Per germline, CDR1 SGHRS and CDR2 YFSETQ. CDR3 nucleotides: TGCGCCAGCAGCTTGGATGGGACTAGCGGGGGATACAATGAGCAGTTCTTC. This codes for CASSLDGTSGGYNEQFF.

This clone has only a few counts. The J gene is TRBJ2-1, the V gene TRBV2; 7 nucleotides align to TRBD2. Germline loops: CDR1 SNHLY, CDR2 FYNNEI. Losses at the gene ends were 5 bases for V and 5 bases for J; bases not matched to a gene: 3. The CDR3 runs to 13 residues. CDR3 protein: CASSRDYHNEQFF. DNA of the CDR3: TGTGCCAGCAGTCGGGACTACCACAATGAGCAGTTCTTC.

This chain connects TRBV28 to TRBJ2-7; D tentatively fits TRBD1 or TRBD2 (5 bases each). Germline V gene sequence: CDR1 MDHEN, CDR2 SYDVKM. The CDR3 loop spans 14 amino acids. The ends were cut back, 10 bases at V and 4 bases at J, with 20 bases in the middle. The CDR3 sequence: CAIASGGSGYEQYF. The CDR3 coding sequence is TGTGCCATCGCCTCAGGCGGGTCAGGGTACGAGCAGTACTTC. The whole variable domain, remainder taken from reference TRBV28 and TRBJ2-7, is DVKVTQSSRYLVKRTGEKVFLECVQDMDHENMFWYRQDPGLGLRLIYFSYDVKMKEKGDIPEGYSVSREKKERFSLILESASTNQTSMYLCAIASGGSGYEQYFGPGTRLTVT.

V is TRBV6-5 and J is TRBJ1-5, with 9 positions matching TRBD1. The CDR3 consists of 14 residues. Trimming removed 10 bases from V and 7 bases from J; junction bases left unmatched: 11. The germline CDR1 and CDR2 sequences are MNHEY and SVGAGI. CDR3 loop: CATRPTGGVQPQHF. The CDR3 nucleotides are TGTGCCACCCGACCCACAGGGGGCGTCCAGCCCCAGCATTTT.

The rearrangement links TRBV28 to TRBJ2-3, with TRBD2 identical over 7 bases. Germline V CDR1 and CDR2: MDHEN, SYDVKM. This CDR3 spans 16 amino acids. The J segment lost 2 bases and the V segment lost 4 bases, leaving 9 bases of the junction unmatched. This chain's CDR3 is CASSSRLARLTDTQYF. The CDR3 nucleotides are TGTGCCAGCAGTTCCCGACTAGCCCGCCTCACAGATACGCAGTATTTT.

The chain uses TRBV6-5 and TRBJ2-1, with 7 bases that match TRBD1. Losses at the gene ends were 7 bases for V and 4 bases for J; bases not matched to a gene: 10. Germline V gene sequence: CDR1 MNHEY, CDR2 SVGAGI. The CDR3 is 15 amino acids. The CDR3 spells CASKERDSPYNEQFF. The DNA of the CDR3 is TGTGCCAGCAAGGAACGGGACAGCCCATACAATGAGCAGTTCTTC.

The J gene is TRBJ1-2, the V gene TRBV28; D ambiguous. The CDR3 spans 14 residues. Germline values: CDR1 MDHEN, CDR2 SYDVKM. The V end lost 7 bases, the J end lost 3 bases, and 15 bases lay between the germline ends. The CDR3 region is CASKKAQGHYGYTF. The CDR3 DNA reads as TGTGCCAGCAAGAAAGCCCAAGGCCACTATGGCTACACCTTC.

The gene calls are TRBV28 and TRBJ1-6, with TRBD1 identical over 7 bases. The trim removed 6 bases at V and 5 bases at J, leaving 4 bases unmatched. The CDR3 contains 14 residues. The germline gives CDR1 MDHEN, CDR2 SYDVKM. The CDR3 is CASRSGTDNSPLHF. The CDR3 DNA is TGTGCCAGCAGATCCGGGACAGATAATTCACCCCTCCACTTT.

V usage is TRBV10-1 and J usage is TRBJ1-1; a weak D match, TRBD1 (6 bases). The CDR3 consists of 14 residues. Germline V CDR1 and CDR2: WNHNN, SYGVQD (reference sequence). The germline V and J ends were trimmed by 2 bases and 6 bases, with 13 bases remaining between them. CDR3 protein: CASSEPSTGSEAFF. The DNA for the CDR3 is TGCGCCAGCAGTGAGCCCTCCACAGGGTCTGAAGCTTTCTTT.

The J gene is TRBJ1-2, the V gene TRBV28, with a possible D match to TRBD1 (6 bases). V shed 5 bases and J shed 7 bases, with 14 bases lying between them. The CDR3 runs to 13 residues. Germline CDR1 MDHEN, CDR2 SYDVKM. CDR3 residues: CASSKDRLLGYTF. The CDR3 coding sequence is TGTGCCAGCAGTAAGGACAGACTTCTTGGCTACACCTTC.

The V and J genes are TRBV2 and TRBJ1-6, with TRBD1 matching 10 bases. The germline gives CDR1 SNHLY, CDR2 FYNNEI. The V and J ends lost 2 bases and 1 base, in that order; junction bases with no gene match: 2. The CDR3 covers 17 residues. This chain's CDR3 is CASSERTGGSYNSPLHF. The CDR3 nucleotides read TGTGCCAGCAGTGAAAGGACAGGGGGGTCCTATAATTCACCCCTCCACTTT.

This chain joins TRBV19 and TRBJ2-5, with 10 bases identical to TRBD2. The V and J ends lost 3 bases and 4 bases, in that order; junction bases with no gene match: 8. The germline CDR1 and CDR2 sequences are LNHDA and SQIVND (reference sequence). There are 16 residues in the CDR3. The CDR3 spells CASSIASGSSGETQYF. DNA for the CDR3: TGTGCCAGTAGTATTGCTAGCGGGAGTTCTGGAGAGACCCAGTACTTC.

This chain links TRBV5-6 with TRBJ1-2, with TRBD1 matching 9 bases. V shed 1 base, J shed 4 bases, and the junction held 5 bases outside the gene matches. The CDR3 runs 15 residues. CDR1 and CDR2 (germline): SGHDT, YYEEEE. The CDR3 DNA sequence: TGTGCCAGCAGCTTGTGGTTGACAGGGGGCTATGGCTACACCTTC. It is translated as CASSLWLTGGYGYTF.

The CDR3 DNA is TGTGCCAGCAGCTTAGAACGAATGGGAAAACTGTTTTTT. Its translation: CASSLERMGKLFF. The chain combines TRBV11-2 with TRBJ1-4; D not resolved. The CDR3 spans 13 residues. V shed 0 bases and J shed 10 bases, with 9 bases lying between them. Germline V lookup: CDR1 SGHAT, CDR2 FQNNGV.